One and the same sample provided the 2 T cell receptor beta chains below, sequenced in a study of vaccination effects on CD4 cells after COVID-19. Under the ViraFEST assay, PBMC were stimulated with viral peptide pools so that antigen-specific CD4+ T cells expanded. Sequencing was performed afterwards. Once cultured for approximately eleven days, the cells underwent separation to obtain CD4+ T cells. Repertoires were generated with immunoSEQ multiplex PCR, while TCRdb's copy carries only in-frame clones and drops some. The table records approximately 87,000 clones, approximately 74% of them present only once. No cognate antigen is known for these TCRs. The sequenced sample was CD4+ T cells from PBMCs cultured with HCoV-229E spike peptides, obtained before COVID-19 vaccination. The receptors come from a human donor who received a COVID-19 vaccine.

J is TRBJ1-5 and V is TRBV14; no definite D call. The germline gives CDR1 SGHDN, CDR2 FVKESK. V gave up 5 bases and J gave up 6 bases, with 20 bases separating them. The CDR3 is 16 residues long. The CDR3 spells CASSFEGVSRVQPQHF. CDR3 nucleotide sequence: TGTGCCAGCAGCTTCGAGGGCGTTTCGCGGGTTCAGCCCCAGCATTTT.

This sequence joins TRBV7-8 and TRBJ2-7; maybe TRBD2 (7 bases). The CDR3 runs 15 residues. In germline, CDR1 is SGHVS, CDR2 FQNEAQ. Trimming pared 0 bases from V and 4 bases from J, leaving 13 bases between. This CDR3 reads CASSLALGGRYEQYV. DNA of the CDR3: TGTGCCAGCAGCTTAGCTCTGGGGGGGCGGTACGAGCAGTACGTC.